This T cell receptor (beta chain) was retrieved from a study of CD8+ T cells in alopecia areata. Indicated treatment: oral pan-JAK inhibitor, 5-10 mg twice daily. Trimming took 3 bases from V and 6 from J, leaving 9 bases between them. This CDR3 has 12 amino acids. CDR1 and CDR2 from the germline V gene are SGHDT and YYEEEE. It was cDNA, reverse transcribed from extracted RNA, that served as the sequencing template. Repertoires were generated with immunoSEQ multiplex PCR, while TCRdb's copy carries only in-frame clones and drops some. The table lists about 270,000 clones, around three fifths of them singletons.

The TCR originated in a human donor with alopecia areata. Specimen: CD4+ T cells sorted from blood, collected around week 54, from a patient treated with tofacitinib. The chain recombines TRBV5-6 with TRBJ1-2; D gene unclear. The CDR3 DNA is TGTGCCAGCAGCTACTACAGTGATGGCTACACCTTC. Translation gives CASSYYSDGYTF.